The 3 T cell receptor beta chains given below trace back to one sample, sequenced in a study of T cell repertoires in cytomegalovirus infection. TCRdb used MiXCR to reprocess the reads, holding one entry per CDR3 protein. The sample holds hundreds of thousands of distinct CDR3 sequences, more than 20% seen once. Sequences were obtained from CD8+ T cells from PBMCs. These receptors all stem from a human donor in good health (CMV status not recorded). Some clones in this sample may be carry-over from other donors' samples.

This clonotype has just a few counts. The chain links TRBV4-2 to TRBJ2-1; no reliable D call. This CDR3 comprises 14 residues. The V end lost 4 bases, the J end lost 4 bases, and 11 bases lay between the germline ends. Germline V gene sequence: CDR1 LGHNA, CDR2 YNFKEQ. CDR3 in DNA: TGTGCCAGCAGCCTGCCCGACTTTTACAATGAGCAGTTCTTC. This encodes CASSLPDFYNEQFF.

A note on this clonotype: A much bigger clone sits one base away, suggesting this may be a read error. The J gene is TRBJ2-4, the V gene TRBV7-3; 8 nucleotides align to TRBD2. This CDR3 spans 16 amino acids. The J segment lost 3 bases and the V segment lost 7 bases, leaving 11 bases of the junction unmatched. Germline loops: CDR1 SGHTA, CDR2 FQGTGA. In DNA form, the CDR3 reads TGTGCCAGCAACCCCCTCGGGGGGGTAGACAAAAACATTCAGTACTTC. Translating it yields CASNPLGGVDKNIQYF.

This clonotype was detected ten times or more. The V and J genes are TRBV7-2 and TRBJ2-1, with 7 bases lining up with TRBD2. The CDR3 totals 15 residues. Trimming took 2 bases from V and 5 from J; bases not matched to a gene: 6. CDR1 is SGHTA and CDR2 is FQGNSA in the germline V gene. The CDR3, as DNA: TGTGCCAGCAGCTTACCCGGGGGGTGGGACAATGAGCAGTTCTTC. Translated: CASSLPGGWDNEQFF. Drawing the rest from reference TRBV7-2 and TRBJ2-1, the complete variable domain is GAGVSQSPSNKVTEKGKDVELRCDPISGHTALYWYRQSLGQGLEFLIYFQGNSAPDKSGLPSDRFSAERTGGSVSTLTIQRTQQEDSAVYLCASSLPGGWDNEQFFGPGTRLTVL.